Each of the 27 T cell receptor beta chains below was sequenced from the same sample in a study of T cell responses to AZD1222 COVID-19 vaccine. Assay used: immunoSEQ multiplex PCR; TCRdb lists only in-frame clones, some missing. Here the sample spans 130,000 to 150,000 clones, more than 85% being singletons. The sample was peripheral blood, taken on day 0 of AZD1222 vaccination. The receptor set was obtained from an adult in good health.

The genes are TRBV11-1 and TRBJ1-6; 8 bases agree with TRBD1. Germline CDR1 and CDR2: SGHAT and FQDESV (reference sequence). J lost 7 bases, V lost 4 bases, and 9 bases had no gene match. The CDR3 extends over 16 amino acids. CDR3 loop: CASSSRQGASNSPLHF. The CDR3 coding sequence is TGTGCCAGCAGCTCACGGCAGGGGGCCAGCAATTCACCCCTCCACTTT. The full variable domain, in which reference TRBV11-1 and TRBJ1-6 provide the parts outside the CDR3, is EAEVAQSPRYKITEKSQAVAFWCDPISGHATLYWYRQILGQGPELLVQFQDESVVDDSQLPKDRFSAERLKGVDSTLKIQPAELGDSAMYLCASSSRQGASNSPLHFGNGTRLTVT.

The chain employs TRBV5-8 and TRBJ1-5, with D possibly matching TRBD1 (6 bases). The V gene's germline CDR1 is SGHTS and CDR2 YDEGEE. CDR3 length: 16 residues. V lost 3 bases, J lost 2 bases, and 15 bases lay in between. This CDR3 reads CASSSSPGVGNQPQHF. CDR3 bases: TGTGCCAGCAGCTCCAGCCCAGGGGTGGGCAATCAGCCCCAGCATTTT.

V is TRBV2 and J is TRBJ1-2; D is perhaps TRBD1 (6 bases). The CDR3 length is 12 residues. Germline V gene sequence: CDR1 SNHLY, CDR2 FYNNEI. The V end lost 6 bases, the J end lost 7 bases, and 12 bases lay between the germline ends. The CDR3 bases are TGTGCCAGCAGGGGCAACAGGGCTGGCTACACCTTC. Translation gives CASRGNRAGYTF.

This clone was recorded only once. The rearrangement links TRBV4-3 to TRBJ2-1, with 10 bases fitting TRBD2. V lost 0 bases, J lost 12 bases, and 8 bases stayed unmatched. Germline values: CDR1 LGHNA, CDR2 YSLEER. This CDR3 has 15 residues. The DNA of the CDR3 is TGCGCCAGCAGCCAAGAAGTCCTAGCGGGAGAAGGGCAGTTCTTC. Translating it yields CASSQEVLAGEGQFF.

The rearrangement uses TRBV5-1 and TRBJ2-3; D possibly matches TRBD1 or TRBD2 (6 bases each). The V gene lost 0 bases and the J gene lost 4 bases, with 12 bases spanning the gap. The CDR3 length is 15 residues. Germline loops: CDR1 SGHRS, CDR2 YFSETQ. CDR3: CASSLVGGGADTQYF. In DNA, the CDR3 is TGCGCCAGCAGCTTGGTGGGGGGCGGGGCAGATACGCAGTATTTT.

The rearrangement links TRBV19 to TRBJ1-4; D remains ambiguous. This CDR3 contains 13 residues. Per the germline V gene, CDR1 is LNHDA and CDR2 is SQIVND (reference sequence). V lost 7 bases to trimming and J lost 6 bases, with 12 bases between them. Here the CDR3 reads CASKRSTDEKLFF. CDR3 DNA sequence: TGTGCCAGTAAACGTTCGACGGATGAAAAACTGTTTTTT.

The CDR3: CASSVNREYSYEQYF. The CDR3 nucleotides read TGTGCCAGCAGCGTAAACAGGGAGTATTCCTACGAGCAGTACTTC. This chain connects TRBV13 to TRBJ2-7; TRBD1 might be the D (6 bases). V was shortened by 5 bases and J by 1 base, with 15 bases between the two germline ends. Germline lookup yields CDR1 PRHDT and CDR2 FYEKMQ (reference sequence). This CDR3 contains 15 residues.

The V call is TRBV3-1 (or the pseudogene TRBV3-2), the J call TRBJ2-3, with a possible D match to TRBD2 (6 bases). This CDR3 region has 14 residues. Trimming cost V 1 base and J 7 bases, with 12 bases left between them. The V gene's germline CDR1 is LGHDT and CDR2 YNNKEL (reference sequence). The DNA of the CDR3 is TGTGCCAGCAGCCAAGGGGCACTAGCCCATACGCAGTATTTT. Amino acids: CASSQGALAHTQYF.

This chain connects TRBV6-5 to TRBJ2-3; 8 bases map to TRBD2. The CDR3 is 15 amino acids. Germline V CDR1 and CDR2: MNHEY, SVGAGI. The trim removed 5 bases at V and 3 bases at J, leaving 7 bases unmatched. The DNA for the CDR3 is TGTGCCAGCAGTAAACTCGGGGGGGGGACAGATACGCAGTATTTT. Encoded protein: CASSKLGGGTDTQYF.

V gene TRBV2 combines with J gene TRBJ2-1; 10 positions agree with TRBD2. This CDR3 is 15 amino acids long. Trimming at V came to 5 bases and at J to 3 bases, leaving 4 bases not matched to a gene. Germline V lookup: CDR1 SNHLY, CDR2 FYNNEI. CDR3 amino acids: CASSPIAGGYNEQFF. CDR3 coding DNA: TGTGCCAGCAGTCCCATAGCGGGAGGCTACAATGAGCAGTTCTTC.

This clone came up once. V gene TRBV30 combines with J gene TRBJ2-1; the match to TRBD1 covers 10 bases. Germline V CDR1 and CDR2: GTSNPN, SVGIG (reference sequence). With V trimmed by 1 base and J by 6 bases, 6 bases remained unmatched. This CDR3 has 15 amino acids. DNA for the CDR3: TGTGCCTGGAGTGGTGGGACAGGGGTGGCCAATGAGCAGTTCTTC. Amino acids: CAWSGGTGVANEQFF.

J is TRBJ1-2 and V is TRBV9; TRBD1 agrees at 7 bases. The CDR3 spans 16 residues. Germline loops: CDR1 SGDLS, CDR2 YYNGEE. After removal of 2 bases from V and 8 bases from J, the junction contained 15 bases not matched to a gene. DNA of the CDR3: TGTGCCAGCAGCGTGGACGTGACAGGGAAGATACAGGGCTACACCTTC. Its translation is CASSVDVTGKIQGYTF.

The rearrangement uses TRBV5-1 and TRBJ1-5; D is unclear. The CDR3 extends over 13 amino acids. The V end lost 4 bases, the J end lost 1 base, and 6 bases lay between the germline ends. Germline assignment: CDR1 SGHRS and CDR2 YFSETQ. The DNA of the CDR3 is TGCGCCAGCAGCAAGGACAGCAATCAGCCCCAGCATTTT. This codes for CASSKDSNQPQHF.

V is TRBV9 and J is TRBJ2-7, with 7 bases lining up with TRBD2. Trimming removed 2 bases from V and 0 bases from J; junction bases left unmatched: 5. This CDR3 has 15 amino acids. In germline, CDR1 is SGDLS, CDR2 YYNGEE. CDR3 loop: CASSVGGINSYEQYF. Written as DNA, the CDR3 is TGTGCCAGCAGCGTGGGAGGGATCAACTCCTACGAGCAGTACTTC.

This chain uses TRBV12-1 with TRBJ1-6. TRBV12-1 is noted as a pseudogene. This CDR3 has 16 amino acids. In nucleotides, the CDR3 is TGTGCCAGCAGCTCCCCTGAGGAGGGCGAAAATTCACCCCTCCACTTT. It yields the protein CASSSPEEGENSPLHF.

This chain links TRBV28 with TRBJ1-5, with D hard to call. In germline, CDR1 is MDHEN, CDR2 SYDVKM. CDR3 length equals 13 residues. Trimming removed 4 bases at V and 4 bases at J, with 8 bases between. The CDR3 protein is CASSSGGNQPQHF. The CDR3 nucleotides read TGTGCCAGCAGTTCGGGAGGAAATCAGCCCCAGCATTTT.

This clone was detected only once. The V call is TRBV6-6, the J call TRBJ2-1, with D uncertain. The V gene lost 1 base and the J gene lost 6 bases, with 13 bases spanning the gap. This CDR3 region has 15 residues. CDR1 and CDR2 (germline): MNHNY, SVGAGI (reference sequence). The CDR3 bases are TGTGCCAGCAGTTACTGGGATCCGTGGAGCAATGAGCAGTTCTTC. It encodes CASSYWDPWSNEQFF.

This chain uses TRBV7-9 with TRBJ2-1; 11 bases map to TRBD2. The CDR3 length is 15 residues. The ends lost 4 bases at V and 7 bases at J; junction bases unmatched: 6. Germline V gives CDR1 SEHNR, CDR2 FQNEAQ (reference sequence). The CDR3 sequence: CASSWRTSGRNEQFF. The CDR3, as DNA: TGTGCCAGCAGCTGGCGAACTAGCGGGAGAAATGAGCAGTTCTTC.

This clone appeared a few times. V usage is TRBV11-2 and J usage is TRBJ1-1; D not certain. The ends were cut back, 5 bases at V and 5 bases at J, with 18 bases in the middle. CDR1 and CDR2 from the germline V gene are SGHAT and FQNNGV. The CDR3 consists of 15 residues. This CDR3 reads CASSPSRAARTEAFF. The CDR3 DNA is TGTGCCAGCAGCCCTAGTCGGGCAGCACGGACTGAAGCTTTCTTT.

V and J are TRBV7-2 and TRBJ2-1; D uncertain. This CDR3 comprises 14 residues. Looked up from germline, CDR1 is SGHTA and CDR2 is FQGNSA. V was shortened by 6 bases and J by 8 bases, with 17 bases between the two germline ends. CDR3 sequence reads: CASSNIGVIDEQFF. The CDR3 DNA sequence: TGTGCCAGCAGTAACATAGGAGTCATAGATGAGCAGTTCTTC.

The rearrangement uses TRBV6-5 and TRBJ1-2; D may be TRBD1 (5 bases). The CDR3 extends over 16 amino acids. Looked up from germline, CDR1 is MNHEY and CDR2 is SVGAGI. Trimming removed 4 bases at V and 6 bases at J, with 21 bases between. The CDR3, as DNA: TGTGCCAGCAGTTCGGCAGGGTTGAGTGGGTATGATGGCTACACCTTC. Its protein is CASSSAGLSGYDGYTF.

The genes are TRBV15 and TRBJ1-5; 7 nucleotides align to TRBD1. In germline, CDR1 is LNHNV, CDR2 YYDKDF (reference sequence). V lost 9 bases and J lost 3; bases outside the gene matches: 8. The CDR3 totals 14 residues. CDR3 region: CATDPDRANQPQHF. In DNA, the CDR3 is TGTGCCACAGACCCCGACAGGGCCAATCAGCCCCAGCATTTT.

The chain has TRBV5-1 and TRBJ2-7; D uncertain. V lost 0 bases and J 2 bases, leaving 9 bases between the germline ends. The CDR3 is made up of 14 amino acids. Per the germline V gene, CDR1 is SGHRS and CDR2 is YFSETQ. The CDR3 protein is CASSLVSRPYEQYF. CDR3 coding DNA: TGCGCCAGCAGCTTGGTTAGCAGGCCCTACGAGCAGTACTTC.

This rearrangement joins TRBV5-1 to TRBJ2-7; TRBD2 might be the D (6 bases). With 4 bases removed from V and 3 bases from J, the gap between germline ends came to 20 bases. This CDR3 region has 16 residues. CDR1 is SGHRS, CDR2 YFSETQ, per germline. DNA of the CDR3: TGCGCCAGCAGCCAAAACTCCGGGAGCTCCAGCTACGAGCAGTACTTC. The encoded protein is CASSQNSGSSSYEQYF.

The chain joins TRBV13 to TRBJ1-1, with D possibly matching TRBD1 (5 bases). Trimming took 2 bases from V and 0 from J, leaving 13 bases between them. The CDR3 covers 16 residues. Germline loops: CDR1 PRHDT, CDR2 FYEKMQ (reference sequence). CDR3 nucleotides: TGTGCCAGCAGCTTATTAGGGGTTATGTTGAACACTGAAGCTTTCTTT. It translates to CASSLLGVMLNTEAFF.

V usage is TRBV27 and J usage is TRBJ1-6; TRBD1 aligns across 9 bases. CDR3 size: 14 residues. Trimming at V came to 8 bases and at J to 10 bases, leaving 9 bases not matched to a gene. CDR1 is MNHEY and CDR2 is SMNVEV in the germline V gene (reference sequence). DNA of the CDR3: TGTGCCAGCCGGACAGGGGTTTTTGGCTCACCCCTCCACTTT. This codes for CASRTGVFGSPLHF.

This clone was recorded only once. Here the CDR3 DNA reads TGTGCCAGCAGCCCTACTGACCCCCCGGGGCAGTACTTC. Translating gives CASSPTDPPGQYF. The chain recombines TRBV6-2 or TRBV6-3 with TRBJ2-7; D unresolved. The CDR3 is made up of 13 amino acids. Germline V gene data show CDR1 as MNHEY and CDR2 as SVGEGT. Trimming took 6 bases from V and 9 from J, leaving 18 bases between them.